The 30 T cell receptor beta chains in this list originate from one sample, sequenced in a study of cytomegalovirus exposure and HLA in healthy donors. PCR involved 60 Vbeta and 13 Jbeta primers. The protocol was immunoSEQ multiplex PCR, while the TCRdb copy is restricted to in-frame clones and leaves out a portion. The sample carries some 70,000 clones, around 80% recorded once. The specimen sequenced was PBMCs. The receptors were gathered from a man aged 18 to 30 in good health and CMV-seronegative.

V is TRBV19 and J is TRBJ1-5, with D hard to call. V was cut by 0 bases and J by 2 bases, with 5 bases left in between. Germline loops: CDR1 LNHDA, CDR2 SQIVND (reference sequence). The CDR3 loop spans 14 amino acids. CDR3 sequence: CASSIDGGNQPQHF. Written as DNA, the CDR3 is TGTGCCAGTAGTATAGATGGAGGCAATCAGCCCCAGCATTTT.

This clone was recorded only once. J is TRBJ2-7 and V is TRBV2; D unclear. V was cut by 6 bases and J by 3 bases, with 15 bases left in between. Germline CDR1 and CDR2: SNHLY and FYNNEI. The CDR3 has 14 amino acids. Here the CDR3 DNA reads TGTGCCAGCAGGAATAACCGAGCCTTCTACGAGCAGTACTTC. It yields the protein CASRNNRAFYEQYF.

This clone was picked up one time. The chain couples TRBV7-2 to TRBJ2-7, with D maybe TRBD1 (5 bases). The CDR3 contains 14 residues. Trimming pared 11 bases from V and 2 bases from J, leaving 19 bases between. Germline V gives CDR1 SGHTA, CDR2 FQGNSA. CDR3: CASERGHPTYEQYF. The CDR3 region has the DNA TGTGCCTCAGAACGTGGACATCCCACCTACGAGCAGTACTTC.

The J gene is TRBJ2-3, the V gene TRBV5-1; 12 positions agree with TRBD2. The trim removed 4 bases at V and 0 bases at J, leaving 6 bases unmatched. This CDR3 spans 17 amino acids. CDR1 is SGHRS, CDR2 YFSETQ, per germline. The CDR3, as DNA: TGCGCCAGCAGCACATTCGGACTAGCGGGAAGCACAGATACGCAGTATTTT. This codes for CASSTFGLAGSTDTQYF. Full variable domain (rest looked up from reference TRBV5-1 and TRBJ2-3): KAGVTQTPRYLIKTRGQQVTLSCSPISGHRSVSWYQQTPGQGLQFLFEYFSETQRNKGNFPGRFSGRQFSNSRSEMNVSTLELGDSALYLCASSTFGLAGSTDTQYFGPGTRLTVL.

This chain uses TRBV7-3 with TRBJ2-2, with D maybe TRBD1 (6 bases). Germline CDR1 reads SGHTA; CDR2 reads FQGTGA. The CDR3 has 14 amino acids. The V and J ends lost 5 bases and 5 bases respectively, with 12 bases between them. This CDR3 is CASSNYRETGELFF. The CDR3 coding sequence is TGTGCCAGCAGCAACTACAGGGAAACCGGGGAGCTGTTTTTT.

J is TRBJ2-7 and V is TRBV11-2, with TRBD1 matching 9 bases. V shed 4 bases and J 0 bases; nucleotides not matched to a gene: 7. Germline V gene lookup returns CDR1 SGHAT and CDR2 FQNNGV. CDR3 length equals 16 residues. CDR3 loop: CASSSLRDRVSYEQYF. The CDR3 bases are TGTGCCAGCAGCTCCCTCCGGGACAGGGTCTCCTACGAGCAGTACTTC.

The table lists this clone with a few counts. The chain is built from TRBV18 and TRBJ2-7; D ambiguous. CDR3 size: 12 residues. Trimming shortened V by 6 bases and J by 4 bases, and 10 bases separated the two germline ends. CDR1 is KGHSH, CDR2 LQKENI, per germline. CDR3 nucleotide sequence: TGTGCCAGCTCTATGAGGAATTACGAGCAGTACTTC. Translated, it gives CASSMRNYEQYF.

This clone has only one observation. The rearrangement links TRBV19 to TRBJ1-1; 7 nucleotides line up with TRBD1. CDR1 is LNHDA and CDR2 is SQIVND in the germline V gene (reference sequence). The CDR3 runs 14 residues. With 7 bases clipped from V and 1 base from J, the junction kept 6 bases outside the gene matches. The CDR3 nucleotides read TGTGCCAGTAACTCCGGGACAGCGAACACTGAAGCTTTCTTT. This encodes CASNSGTANTEAFF.

The V call is TRBV10-3, the J call TRBJ2-7, with a tentative D call TRBD2 (6 bases). This CDR3 region has 15 residues. Germline V CDR1 and CDR2: ENHRY, SYGVKD. Trimming removed 2 bases at V and 2 bases at J, with 13 bases between. The CDR3 coding sequence is TGTGCCATCAGTGAGGTGGCGGGAACAACCTACGAGCAGTACTTC. It specifies CAISEVAGTTYEQYF.

V is TRBV20-1 and J is TRBJ1-1; D might be TRBD1 (5 bases). Germline V gene sequence: CDR1 DFQATT, CDR2 SNEGSKA (reference sequence). Between the trimmed V and J ends, which lost 7 bases and 6 bases, there was a span of 9 bases. The CDR3 has 10 amino acids. The CDR3 DNA is TGCAGTGGAGGACACTCTGAAGCTTTCTTT. Protein product: CSGGHSEAFF.

The chain links TRBV10-1 to TRBJ2-3; TRBD2 matches at 8 bases. CDR1 is WNHNN, CDR2 SYGVQD, per germline (reference sequence). This CDR3 has 13 residues. Losses at the gene ends were 8 bases for V and 2 bases for J; bases not matched to a gene: 3. The CDR3 region has the DNA TGCGCCAGCCGCGGGGGGTTCACAGATACGCAGTATTTT. It specifies CASRGGFTDTQYF.

V is TRBV20-1 and J is TRBJ1-1, with D possibly being TRBD1 (5 bases). CDR3 length: 10 residues. Germline V CDR1 and CDR2: DFQATT, SNEGSKA (reference sequence). Trimming took off 7 bases at V and 9 bases at J, with 12 bases between the two ends. The CDR3 DNA sequence: TGCAGTGTCCCCCGGGGGAAAGCTTTCTTT. Protein: CSVPRGKAFF.

This clone was detected only once. The chain employs TRBV28 and TRBJ1-6; no clear D. Trimming took 8 bases from V and 10 from J, leaving 18 bases between them. Germline V CDR1 and CDR2: MDHEN, SYDVKM. CDR3 length equals 14 residues. CDR3 nucleotide sequence: TGTGCCAGCGTAAGTGGTGAGGTAGCGTCACCCCTCCACTTT. Residues: CASVSGEVASPLHF.

The genes are TRBV7-2 and TRBJ2-1; D is possibly TRBD1 (5 bases). The CDR3 extends over 15 amino acids. Germline values: CDR1 SGHTA, CDR2 FQGNSA. Trimming left V 1 base short and J 9 bases short, with 16 bases between. The CDR3 is CASSLGAGWESEQFF. The CDR3 DNA sequence: TGTGCCAGCAGCTTAGGTGCAGGGTGGGAAAGTGAGCAGTTCTTC.

Only one count was recorded for this clone. Germline and junction disagree at one end, which may indicate a read error. V is TRBV6-5 and J is TRBJ2-1; TRBD2 aligns across 15 bases. The germline V gene has CDR1 MNHEY and CDR2 SVGAGI. The CDR3 runs to 13 residues. The CDR3 nucleotides are TGTGCCAGCAGCCTGGGACTAGCGGGGGGTAAGATCTTC. This codes for CASSLGLAGGKIF.

This clone was observed a few times. CDR3 residues: CASSPTSGGATQYF. DNA for the CDR3: TGTGCCAGCAGCCCTACTAGCGGGGGGGCTACGCAGTATTTT. The chain is built from TRBV11-2 and TRBJ2-3; 13 nucleotides match TRBD2. Germline CDR1 reads SGHAT; CDR2 reads FQNNGV. This CDR3 comprises 14 residues. Germline trimming cut 5 bases from V and 8 bases from J; bases unmatched to any gene: 4.

The chain has TRBV6-4 and TRBJ2-1, with 8 positions matching TRBD2. There are 14 residues in the CDR3. CDR1 and CDR2 from the germline V gene are MRHNA and SNTAGT. The trim removed 3 bases at V and 5 bases at J, leaving 3 bases unmatched. In DNA, the CDR3 is TGTGCCAGCAGTGAACTAGCGGAGAACAATGAGCAGTTCTTC. Amino acids: CASSELAENNEQFF.

This clone appeared once. The chain uses TRBV30 and TRBJ2-2; 8 bases are shared with TRBD1. This CDR3 contains 13 residues. Germline V lookup: CDR1 GTSNPN, CDR2 SVGIG (reference sequence). J gave up 10 bases and V 6 bases, and 10 bases lay outside the gene matches. The CDR3 is CACKKQGAEELFF. The CDR3 DNA reads as TGTGCCTGCAAAAAGCAGGGGGCAGAGGAGCTGTTTTTT.

Worth noting for this clone: Compared with germline, one end of the junction differs, possibly owing to a read error. The chain joins TRBV7-7 to TRBJ2-1, with D hard to call. The germline CDR1 and CDR2 sequences are SSHAT and FNYEAQ (reference sequence). The CDR3 has 13 amino acids. The CDR3 DNA reads as TGTGCTAGCAGCTTAGATCCCATGGGCGAGCAGTTCTTC. It is translated as CASSLDPMGEQFF.

A single count supports this clone. V is TRBV28 and J is TRBJ2-7; 9 bases map to TRBD2. CDR3 length: 12 amino acids. Germline V gives CDR1 MDHEN, CDR2 SYDVKM. J gave up 3 bases and V 9 bases, and 3 bases lay outside the gene matches. CDR3 sequence (DNA): TGTGCCAGTAGCGGGAGCAGCTACGAGCAGTACTTC. It is translated as CASSGSSYEQYF.

In this sample, this clone turned up once. The chain uses TRBV7-9 and TRBJ1-2; D is unresolved. The CDR3 has 14 residues. Trimming took 5 bases from V and 3 from J, leaving 13 bases between them. Germline V lookup: CDR1 SEHNR, CDR2 FQNEAQ (reference sequence). Here the CDR3 DNA reads TGTGCCAGCAGCCCAAGCGGGTCGGACTATGGCTACACCTTC. Its translation: CASSPSGSDYGYTF.

This clone was observed once. This chain joins TRBV4-2 and TRBJ2-1; 9 bases agree with TRBD1. The CDR3 covers 15 residues. The germline CDR1 and CDR2 sequences are LGHNA and YNFKEQ. Losses at the gene ends were 5 bases for V and 7 bases for J; bases not matched to a gene: 9. CDR3: CASSEPGQGLNEQFF. Written as DNA, the CDR3 is TGTGCCAGCAGCGAACCGGGACAGGGTCTAAATGAGCAGTTCTTC.

The chain uses TRBV19 and TRBJ1-5, with D perhaps matching TRBD1 (5 bases). The CDR3 length is 18 residues. V was trimmed by 1 base and J by 0 bases, leaving 16 bases between them. The germline gives CDR1 LNHDA, CDR2 SQIVND (reference sequence). The CDR3 region is CASSIVPDRFYSNQPQHF. CDR3 nucleotide sequence: TGTGCCAGTAGTATAGTTCCCGACAGATTTTATAGCAATCAGCCCCAGCATTTT.

This clone came up once. The rearrangement uses TRBV2 and TRBJ2-7; D is unresolved. Germline loops: CDR1 SNHLY, CDR2 FYNNEI. V was clipped by 3 bases and J by 0 bases, with 9 bases between them. The CDR3 extends over 14 amino acids. The DNA of the CDR3 is TGTGCCAGCAGTGATAGCTTGGCCTCCTACGAGCAGTACTTC. Its protein is CASSDSLASYEQYF.

CDR3: CASSSGLWGYTF. In nucleotides, the CDR3 is TGTGCCAGCAGTTCCGGACTATGGGGCTACACCTTC. The V and J genes are TRBV25-1 and TRBJ1-2; D is undetermined. The V and J ends lost 5 bases and 8 bases respectively, with 12 bases between them. The length of the CDR3 is 12 residues. CDR1 is MGHDK, CDR2 SYGVNS, per germline.

This chain links TRBV19 with TRBJ1-4; D is undetermined. Germline V gene lookup returns CDR1 LNHDA and CDR2 SQIVND (reference sequence). V lost 5 bases and J lost 0, with 10 bases in between. The CDR3 contains 15 residues. CDR3 nucleotide sequence: TGTGCCAGTAGTGATCTTTCGGCAACTAATGAAAAACTGTTTTTT. This codes for CASSDLSATNEKLFF.

The count of this clone is one. This chain joins TRBV4-2 and TRBJ2-2; a possible D gene is TRBD1 (6 bases). Germline values: CDR1 LGHNA, CDR2 YNFKEQ. The CDR3 sequence is 17 residues long. V was pared by 1 base and J by 4 bases, with 16 bases between. This CDR3 reads CASSQGVQDRLTGELFF. The CDR3 DNA reads as TGTGCCAGCAGCCAAGGAGTTCAAGACAGGCTCACCGGGGAGCTGTTTTTT.

This rearrangement joins TRBV5-8 to TRBJ1-1; D unclear. CDR1 SGHTS and CDR2 YDEGEE come from the germline V gene. Between the trimmed V and J ends, which lost 2 bases and 10 bases, there was a span of 12 bases. The CDR3 length is 12 residues. CDR3 loop: CASSLGRVGAFF. The DNA for the CDR3 is TGTGCCAGCAGCTTAGGGAGGGTTGGAGCTTTCTTT.

The chain links TRBV5-4 to TRBJ1-1, with TRBD1 identical over 9 bases. V lost 4 bases and J lost 5; bases outside the gene matches: 6. This CDR3 spans 14 amino acids. The germline V gene encodes CDR1 SGHNT and CDR2 YYREEE (reference sequence). CDR3 in DNA: TGTGCCAGCAGCCCGGGACAGGGTGGTACTGAAGCTTTCTTT. Protein: CASSPGQGGTEAFF. Looking up the rest from reference TRBV5-4 and TRBJ1-1 gives the full variable domain: ETGVTQSPTHLIKTRGQQVTLRCSSQSGHNTVSWYQQALGQGPQFIFQYYREEENGRGNFPPRFSGLQFPNYSSELNVNALELDDSALYLCASSPGQGGTEAFFGQGTRLTVV.

This clone was counted once. The rearrangement links TRBV27 to TRBJ1-5, with no clear D. Per germline, CDR1 MNHEY and CDR2 SMNVEV (reference sequence). CDR3 size: 17 residues. V dropped 2 bases and J dropped 2 bases, with 16 bases sitting between them. CDR3 protein: CASSLAPPQNRNQPQHF. The CDR3 DNA reads TGTGCCAGCAGTTTAGCCCCCCCCCAGAACCGCAATCAGCCCCAGCATTTT.